These 6 T cell receptor beta chains originate from one sample sequenced in a study of early T cells in non-severe SARS-CoV-2 infection. Each CDR3 protein is one row after TCRdb ran MiXCR on the 5' RACE reads. The sample contains about 57,000 distinct CDR3 sequences, 10% to 15% of which appear only once. Sequencing used whole blood. These receptor sequences come from an adult who was a healthcare worker with PCR-confirmed SARS-CoV-2 infection or an uninfected control (not recorded which).

This clonotype was counted ten times or more. The chain couples TRBV6-6 to TRBJ2-5, with D possibly TRBD2 on 7 matching bases. Trimming pared 8 bases from V and 4 bases from J, leaving 14 bases between. Looked up from germline, CDR1 is MNHNY and CDR2 is SVGAGI (reference sequence). The CDR3 covers 13 residues. The CDR3 DNA reads TGTGCCAGCGCGGGGGCCGCGGGAGAGACCCAGTACTTC. It translates to CASAGAAGETQYF.

The table lists this clonotype with many counts. The DNA for the CDR3 is TGTGCCAGCAAAATCAGCGGGGAAAACACCATATATTTT. Translating gives CASKISGENTIYF. The chain carries TRBV25-1 and TRBJ1-3; no firm D call. The CDR3 has 13 residues. The V end lost 7 bases, the J end lost 6 bases, and 13 bases lay between the germline ends. CDR1 is MGHDK, CDR2 SYGVNS, per germline.

This clonotype appeared many times. V and J are TRBV12-3 or TRBV12-4 and TRBJ1-2; possibly TRBD1 for D (6 bases). The CDR3 runs 14 residues. V shed 6 bases and J shed 2 bases, with 13 bases lying between them. This CDR3 is CASSTGTTNYGYTF. The CDR3 DNA follows: TGTGCCAGCAGCACCGGGACAACCAACTATGGCTACACCTTC.

This clonotype was seen at least ten times. The V call is TRBV7-3, the J call TRBJ1-5; possibly TRBD1 for D (6 bases). V lost 6 bases to trimming and J lost 5 bases, with 11 bases between them. The CDR3 covers 13 residues. Germline V lookup: CDR1 SGHTA, CDR2 FQGTGA. CDR3 nucleotide sequence: TGTGCCAGCAGAGCTTACAGGGATCAGCCCCAGCATTTT. Residues: CASRAYRDQPQHF.

This clonotype has at least ten counts. The chain links TRBV19 to TRBJ2-3, with a weak D call TRBD2 (6 bases). Trimming took 4 bases from V and 5 from J, leaving 16 bases between them. CDR3 length: 15 amino acids. Per germline, CDR1 LNHDA and CDR2 SQIVND (reference sequence). Here the CDR3 DNA reads TGTGCCAGTAGTAAGGCGGGGATGGGGAAAGATACGCAGTATTTT. It yields the protein CASSKAGMGKDTQYF.

This clonotype was detected many times. The rearrangement uses TRBV6-1 and TRBJ1-5, with 9 bases matching TRBD1. The CDR3 length is 16 residues. The V gene's germline CDR1 is MNHNS and CDR2 SASEGT. With 5 bases clipped from V and 2 bases from J, the junction kept 7 bases outside the gene matches. The CDR3 nucleotides are TGTGCCAGCAGTATTCCGGGACAGGGTCGCAATCAGCCCCAGCATTTT. Its protein product is CASSIPGQGRNQPQHF.